These 32 T cell receptor beta chains share one sample of origin, sequenced in a study of response to subunit inactivated influenza vaccine. TCRdb analysed the RT-PCR reads with MiXCR anew, one entry per CDR3 protein. The sample shows 500,000 to 750,000 distinct CDR3 sequences, approximately 14% of them seen only once. Material: PBMCs from blood, obtained 11 to 12 days after vaccination. These TCRs come from a man aged 45 to 65 who received an inactivated influenza vaccine.

A few counts support this clonotype. The chain uses TRBV29-1 and TRBJ2-1; perhaps TRBD2 as D (6 bases). Germline CDR1 SQVTM, CDR2 ANQGSEA. The V end lost 6 bases, the J end lost 14 bases, and 14 bases lay between the germline ends. This CDR3 has 10 amino acids. The CDR3 sequence: CSVGDTGEFF. CDR3 DNA: TGCAGCGTCGGAGACACGGGGGAGTTCTTC.

This clonotype was seen more than once but under ten times. CDR3 in DNA: TGTGCCAGCAGTGATGGGGCAACCCCCTACAATGAGCAGTTCTTC. It yields the protein CASSDGATPYNEQFF. The chain is built from TRBV2 and TRBJ2-1, with D perhaps TRBD1 (5 bases). Trimming shortened V by 3 bases and J by 2 bases, and 11 bases separated the two germline ends. The CDR3 length is 15 residues. From germline, CDR1 is SNHLY and CDR2 FYNNEI.

This clonotype was seen more than once but under ten times. This rearrangement joins TRBV20-1 to TRBJ1-2; no clear D. Germline V lookup: CDR1 DFQATT, CDR2 SNEGSKA (reference sequence). The V end lost 0 bases, the J end lost 0 bases, and 11 bases lay between the germline ends. The CDR3 is 15 residues long. The CDR3 region is CSARDFNTPNYGYTF. The CDR3 nucleotides are TGCAGTGCTAGAGATTTTAACACCCCTAACTATGGCTACACCTTC.

The chain links TRBV5-5 to TRBJ1-1, with D possibly being TRBD1 (6 bases). Germline V gives CDR1 SGHKS, CDR2 YYEKEE (reference sequence). The ends were cut back, 3 bases at V and 0 bases at J, with 9 bases in the middle. The CDR3 is 14 amino acids. The CDR3 DNA is TGTGCCAGCAGCTGGGACAATCTGAACACTGAAGCTTTCTTT. The encoded protein is CASSWDNLNTEAFF.

A few counts support this clonotype. The chain links TRBV6-2 or TRBV6-3 to TRBJ2-3; 8 nucleotides match TRBD2. There are 15 residues in the CDR3. V lost 4 bases and J lost 4; bases outside the gene matches: 7. Germline V gene lookup returns CDR1 MNHEY and CDR2 SVGEGT. The DNA of the CDR3 is TGTGCCAGCAGTTGGCCGGCGGGGGGCCCAGATACGCAGTATTTT. This codes for CASSWPAGGPDTQYF.

The sample holds a few counts of this clonotype. This chain joins TRBV5-1 and TRBJ1-1, with TRBD1 matching over 10 bases. The germline gives CDR1 SGHRS, CDR2 YFSETQ. J gave up 2 bases and V 4 bases, and 8 bases lay outside the gene matches. CDR3 length: 16 residues. The CDR3 spells CASSLRTGGPNTEAFF. The CDR3 DNA reads as TGCGCCAGCAGCCTCCGGACAGGGGGGCCAAACACTGAAGCTTTCTTT.

This clonotype has a handful of counts. The rearrangement joins TRBV5-3 to TRBJ2-2, with D unresolved. TRBV5-3 is labeled an ORF, and its function is uncertain. The CDR3 consists of 15 residues. V was pared by 1 base and J by 0 bases, with 7 bases between. The DNA for the CDR3 is TGTGCCAGAAGCTTGTTACAGCCGAACACCGGGGAGCTGTTTTTT. Protein: CARSLLQPNTGELFF.

This clonotype was picked up a small number of times. The J gene is TRBJ2-2, the V gene TRBV7-9; a weak D match, TRBD2 (6 bases). CDR3 length: 16 residues. V was pared by 6 bases and J by 4 bases, with 18 bases between. CDR1 is SEHNR and CDR2 is FQNEAQ in the germline V gene (reference sequence). Here the CDR3 reads CASRSGSGRVTGELFF. The CDR3 nucleotides are TGTGCCAGCAGATCCGGGAGTGGGCGCGTCACCGGGGAGCTGTTTTTT.

V usage is TRBV9 and J usage is TRBJ2-3; 12 bases agree with TRBD2. The CDR3 sequence is 18 residues long. J gave up 3 bases and V 0 bases, and 8 bases lay outside the gene matches. The germline V gene encodes CDR1 SGDLS and CDR2 YYNGEE. The CDR3 sequence: CASSVEEGGLAGTDTQYF. The CDR3 coding sequence is TGTGCCAGCAGCGTAGAGGAGGGAGGACTAGCGGGAACAGATACGCAGTATTTT.

This clonotype was counted many times. The chain couples TRBV12-3 or TRBV12-4 to TRBJ2-7, with 9 nucleotides matching TRBD2. The junction had 5 bases not matched to a gene; V was cut back by 6 bases and J by 2 bases. This CDR3 has 14 residues. CDR3 DNA: TGTGCCAGCAGCCCCGGCGGGAGGGCCTACGAGCAGTACTTC. It codes for CASSPGGRAYEQYF.

The V gene is TRBV6-1, the J gene TRBJ2-7; D may be TRBD1 (7 bases). CDR3 length: 15 amino acids. Germline loops: CDR1 MNHNS, CDR2 SASEGT. The V gene lost 8 bases and the J gene lost 5 bases, with 22 bases spanning the gap. The CDR3 DNA sequence: TGTGCCAGCTCCCTCCAGGGGGGAGGTTGGAACGAGCAGTACTTC. It encodes CASSLQGGGWNEQYF.

The chain couples TRBV7-2 to TRBJ2-2, with D uncertain. The CDR3 covers 15 residues. Trimming took off 3 bases at V and 0 bases at J, with 8 bases between the two ends. Germline CDR1 reads SGHTA; CDR2 reads FQGNSA. CDR3 loop: CASSFSSSNTGELFF. CDR3 in DNA: TGTGCCAGCAGCTTTAGCAGTTCGAACACCGGGGAGCTGTTTTTT.

This clonotype was detected a few times. The V and J genes are TRBV30 and TRBJ2-7; 12 bases are a match to TRBD2. Germline V lookup: CDR1 GTSNPN, CDR2 SVGIG (reference sequence). Trimming cost V 4 bases and J 6 bases; bases outside gene matches: 7. The CDR3 is made up of 14 amino acids. The CDR3 DNA is TGTGCCTGGAAACAGACTAGCGGGAGAGGCGAGCAGTACTTC. It yields the protein CAWKQTSGRGEQYF.

The chain joins TRBV7-8 to TRBJ2-3; D not certain. This CDR3 contains 14 residues. V gave up 1 base and J gave up 4 bases, with 9 bases separating them. Germline CDR1 reads SGHVS; CDR2 reads FQNEAQ. The CDR3 here is CASSLGAFSDTQYF. Here the CDR3 DNA reads TGTGCCAGCAGCTTAGGGGCGTTTTCAGATACGCAGTATTTT.

J is TRBJ2-7 and V is TRBV24-1; D unresolved. Trimming pared 0 bases from V and 1 base from J, leaving 9 bases between. CDR1 KGHDR and CDR2 SFDVKD come from the germline V gene. The CDR3 loop spans 15 amino acids. CDR3 sequence (DNA): TGTGCCACCAGTGATTTGATTACGTGGTCCTACGAGCAGTACTTC. As protein: CATSDLITWSYEQYF.

V gene TRBV10-3 combines with J gene TRBJ2-7, with D possibly TRBD1 on 6 matching bases. Germline V lookup: CDR1 ENHRY, CDR2 SYGVKD. The CDR3 has 18 amino acids. Deletions cut 3 bases from V and 0 bases from J, with 21 bases between. DNA for the CDR3: TGTGCCATCAGTGAACCAGCAGGTACACAGGGAATCTCCTACGAGCAGTACTTC. This encodes CAISEPAGTQGISYEQYF.

This clonotype has a handful of counts. The V and J genes are TRBV7-6 and TRBJ2-1; D might be TRBD1 or TRBD2, each matching 5 bases. V was cut by 5 bases and J by 8 bases, with 16 bases left in between. Per germline, CDR1 SGHVS and CDR2 FNYEAQ. CDR3 size: 14 residues. The CDR3 nucleotides read TGTGCCAGCAGCCCCGGGACCAGTGGGGATGAGCAGTTCTTC. Its protein is CASSPGTSGDEQFF.

This clonotype was counted only a few times. This chain joins TRBV4-1 and TRBJ2-1; no clear D gene. Trimming left V 3 bases short and J 1 base short, with 13 bases between. The CDR3 sequence is 16 residues long. The germline CDR1 and CDR2 sequences are MGHRA and YSYEKL. CDR3 protein: CASSHQVVLSYNEQFF. CDR3 nucleotide sequence: TGCGCCAGCAGCCACCAGGTGGTCTTATCCTACAATGAGCAGTTCTTC.

There are a few counts of this clonotype. The chain couples TRBV29-1 to TRBJ1-1; D gene ambiguous. V was cut by 2 bases and J by 0 bases, with 7 bases left in between. This CDR3 is built from 13 residues. Germline V gene data show CDR1 as SQVTM and CDR2 as ANQGSEA. CDR3 sequence: CSVEPRMNTEAFF. CDR3 DNA: TGCAGCGTTGAACCACGGATGAACACTGAAGCTTTCTTT. The whole variable domain, filled in from reference TRBV29-1 and TRBJ1-1, reads SAVISQKPSRDICQRGTSLTIQCQVDSQVTMMFWYRQQPGQSLTLIATANQGSEATYESGFVIDKFPISRPNLTFSTLTVSNMSPEDSSIYLCSVEPRMNTEAFFGQGTRLTVV.

This clonotype was found a few times. The V and J genes are TRBV7-9 and TRBJ1-4, with no clear D. This CDR3 is 15 amino acids long. CDR1 SEHNR and CDR2 FQNEAQ come from the germline V gene (reference sequence). V dropped 4 bases and J dropped 7 bases, with 16 bases sitting between them. The CDR3 loop reads CASSSPRTPGEKLFF. CDR3 coding DNA: TGTGCCAGCAGCTCCCCGCGGACGCCGGGTGAAAAACTGTTTTTT.

The chain uses TRBV6-2 or TRBV6-3 and TRBJ1-1; 11 bases agree with TRBD1. Germline CDR1 reads MNHEY; CDR2 reads SVGEGT. Losses at the gene ends were 2 bases for V and 3 bases for J; bases not matched to a gene: 11. This CDR3 is built from 18 residues. CDR3 loop: CASSYPPGQGVGYTEAFF. CDR3 DNA sequence: TGTGCCAGCAGTTACCCCCCGGGACAGGGGGTTGGGTACACTGAAGCTTTCTTT.

This clonotype turned up a few times. The rearrangement links TRBV7-8 to TRBJ2-7, with unresolved D. The V end was cut by 5 bases, the J end by 3 bases, with 14 bases between. CDR1 and CDR2 (germline): SGHVS, FQNEAQ. This CDR3 region has 14 residues. CDR3 loop: CASSPFMAVYEQYF. The CDR3 nucleotides read TGTGCCAGCAGCCCTTTTATGGCGGTCTACGAGCAGTACTTC.

The rearrangement links TRBV20-1 to TRBJ2-1, with TRBD2 identical over 12 bases. This CDR3 comprises 17 residues. V shed 6 bases, J shed 0 bases, and the junction held 9 bases outside the gene matches. Germline CDR1 and CDR2: DFQATT and SNEGSKA (reference sequence). The CDR3 is CSATLAGGRSSYNEQFF. Here the CDR3 DNA reads TGCAGTGCCACTCTAGCGGGGGGGCGAAGCTCCTACAATGAGCAGTTCTTC.

This clonotype appeared a few times. The V gene is TRBV20-1, the J gene TRBJ2-3; 8 bases align to TRBD2. This CDR3 is 14 amino acids long. CDR1 DFQATT and CDR2 SNEGSKA come from the germline V gene (reference sequence). The V gene end was trimmed by 5 bases and the J gene end by 1 base; junction bases not matched to a gene: 5. The CDR3 sequence is CSAEIAGRTDTQYF. The CDR3, as DNA: TGCAGTGCTGAAATAGCGGGGCGCACAGATACGCAGTATTTT.

The rearrangement links TRBV7-9 to TRBJ1-2; D unresolved. V was pared by 5 bases and J by 5 bases, with 21 bases between. The CDR3 is made up of 16 amino acids. CDR1 and CDR2 (germline): SEHNR, FQNEAQ (reference sequence). The CDR3 protein is CASSAAAAAERYGYTF. The DNA of the CDR3 is TGTGCCAGCAGCGCAGCCGCGGCCGCCGAGAGGTATGGCTACACCTTC.

The J gene is TRBJ1-1, the V gene TRBV29-1, with TRBD1 matching over 8 bases. The CDR3 spans 13 residues. CDR1 is SQVTM, CDR2 ANQGSEA, per germline. V shed 6 bases, J shed 3 bases, and the junction held 6 bases outside the gene matches. The CDR3 spells CSVWTGKDTEAFF. The CDR3 region has the DNA TGCAGCGTGTGGACAGGGAAGGACACTGAAGCTTTCTTT. Full variable domain (outside the CDR3, taken from reference TRBV29-1 and TRBJ1-1): SAVISQKPSRDICQRGTSLTIQCQVDSQVTMMFWYRQQPGQSLTLIATANQGSEATYESGFVIDKFPISRPNLTFSTLTVSNMSPEDSSIYLCSVWTGKDTEAFFGQGTRLTVV.

This clonotype was seen more than once but under ten times. The rearrangement joins TRBV5-1 to TRBJ2-7; TRBD2 agrees at 11 bases. Germline V lookup: CDR1 SGHRS, CDR2 YFSETQ. This CDR3 spans 16 amino acids. V lost 0 bases, J lost 6 bases, and 8 bases stayed unmatched. CDR3 nucleotides: TGCGCCAGCAGCTTGGCCCCGGGACTAGCGGCTTCCGAGCAGTACTTC. Translating gives CASSLAPGLAASEQYF.

This clonotype was found a few times. V and J are TRBV10-3 and TRBJ2-3, with D perhaps matching TRBD2 (7 bases). CDR3 length equals 15 residues. Trimming took off 7 bases at V and 1 base at J, with 15 bases between the two ends. Germline V gene lookup returns CDR1 ENHRY and CDR2 SYGVKD. CDR3 amino acids: CAIKGGGTRTDTQYF. In DNA, the CDR3 is TGTGCCATCAAGGGCGGGGGCACTCGCACAGATACGCAGTATTTT.

This clonotype turned up a few times. The V call is TRBV20-1, the J call TRBJ2-5; 7 bases fit TRBD1. V lost 5 bases and J lost 3; bases outside the gene matches: 12. This CDR3 has 15 residues. The germline V gene has CDR1 DFQATT and CDR2 SNEGSKA (reference sequence). The CDR3 spells CSAGPKQGRKETQYF. The CDR3 DNA is TGCAGTGCTGGACCAAAACAGGGGCGGAAAGAGACCCAGTACTTC.

J is TRBJ2-1 and V is TRBV6-6; D may be TRBD1 (5 bases). Germline values: CDR1 MNHNY, CDR2 SVGAGI (reference sequence). The CDR3 totals 13 residues. The ends were cut back, 2 bases at V and 8 bases at J, with 10 bases in the middle. CDR3: CASSYAWGHEQFF. CDR3 DNA sequence: TGTGCCAGCAGTTACGCCTGGGGCCATGAGCAGTTCTTC.

This clonotype was observed a handful of times. The chain combines TRBV20-1 with TRBJ2-3; D is unclear. Germline CDR1 DFQATT, CDR2 SNEGSKA (reference sequence). Deletions cut 2 bases from V and 1 base from J, with 16 bases between. The CDR3 is 16 residues long. CDR3 residues: CSARKRPETRTDTQYF. CDR3 sequence (DNA): TGCAGTGCTAGAAAGCGTCCAGAGACCCGCACAGATACGCAGTATTTT.

This clonotype came up a few times. The chain carries TRBV4-3 and TRBJ1-2; no clear D. The V end lost 0 bases, the J end lost 5 bases, and 13 bases lay between the germline ends. CDR3 length equals 15 residues. Germline-derived CDR1 and CDR2 are LGHNA and YSLEER. The CDR3 nucleotides are TGCGCCAGCAGCCAAGATACTGCCACCCCTTATGGCTACACCTTC. Its translation: CASSQDTATPYGYTF.